This T cell receptor (beta chain) was documented in a study of tumor-infiltrating lymphocytes in primary liver carcinoma. This clonotype appeared a single time. The antigen is not known. The conserved final phenylalanine or tryptophan is absent from the CDR3, which likely points to a read error. Using a constant-region primer together with ProtoScript II reverse transcriptase, TCR beta cDNA was made from around 500 ng of total RNA. ARM-PCR was slightly modified, and three nested multiplex PCR rounds with it gave rise to the TCR beta libraries. Use of TRBV1-TRBV30 forward primers with a C-beta reverse primer characterized the first two PCR rounds, which lasted about 9 cycles each. Each CDR3 protein gets one entry after TCRdb re-called the multiplex PCR reads with MiXCR. The sample records tens of thousands of distinct CDR3 sequences, 72% being singletons. General study points: Tumor top-250-clone fraction significantly exceeded that of blood (p = 0.039).

The source material, roughly 18-32 mg of unsorted bulk tissue, was used to co-extract RNA and DNA. This CDR3 contains 13 residues. This rearrangement joins TRBV12-3 or TRBV12-4 to TRBJ2-1, with D tentatively TRBD2 (5 bases). Material: liver tumor tissue from sampling region 1. This sample's subset: tumor region T1, superior pole. The TCR sequence derives from a man between 40 and 49 years old with primary liver carcinoma and hepatitis B virus infection. The CDR3 reads CASSPHTGNDQFL. DNA for the CDR3: TGTGCCAGCAGCCCCCATACGGGGAATGATCAGTTCCTC.